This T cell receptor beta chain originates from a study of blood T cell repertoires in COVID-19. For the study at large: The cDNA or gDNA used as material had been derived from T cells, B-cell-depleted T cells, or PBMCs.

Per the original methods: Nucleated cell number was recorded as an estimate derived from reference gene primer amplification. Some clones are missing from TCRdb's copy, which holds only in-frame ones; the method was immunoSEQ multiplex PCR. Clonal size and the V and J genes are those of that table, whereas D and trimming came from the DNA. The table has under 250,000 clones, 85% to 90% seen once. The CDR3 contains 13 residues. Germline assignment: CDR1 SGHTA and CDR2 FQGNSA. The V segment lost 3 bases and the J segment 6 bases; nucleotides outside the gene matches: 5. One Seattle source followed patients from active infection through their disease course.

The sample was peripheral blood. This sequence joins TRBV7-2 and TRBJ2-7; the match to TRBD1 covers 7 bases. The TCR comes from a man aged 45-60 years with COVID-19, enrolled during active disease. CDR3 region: CASSFRTGGEQYF. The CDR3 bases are TGTGCCAGCAGCTTCCGGACAGGTGGCGAGCAGTACTTC. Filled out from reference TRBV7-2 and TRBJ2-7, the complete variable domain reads GAGVSQSPSNKVTEKGKDVELRCDPISGHTALYWYRQSLGQGLEFLIYFQGNSAPDKSGLPSDRFSAERTGGSVSTLTIQRTQQEDSAVYLCASSFRTGGEQYFGPGTRLTVT.